Each of the 21 T cell receptor beta chains below was sequenced from the same sample in a study of post-analysis software for immune sequencing data (dated by TCRdb to the mid-2010s). Overall study outcomes, separate from this receptor: Roughly 5 TRBV segments, including TRBV5-6, TRBV5-1 and TRBV20-1, were significantly more frequent in patients than controls.

Library construction relied on PCR. The sequencing machine was an Illumina HiSeq 2500. To reduce PCR and sequencing biases, unique molecular identifiers were incorporated into the TCR beta cDNA libraries. Starting from the raw public reads, TCRdb applied fastp trimming at Q25, assembled clones with MiXCR and retained in-frame beta chains. Rows with a matching CDR3 protein are joined into one entry that keeps the most common DNA and genes. The sample table contains about 150,000 distinct CDR3 sequences; only one count was recorded for around 30% of them. The ten largest clones represent about 1.4% of the sample. Their specific antigens are unknown. The sample consisted of blood. The receptors stem from a girl between 5 and 17 years old with multiple sclerosis.

Details on this clonotype: Its ends do not fully match the called genes, so a read error is possible. This chain connects TRBV2 to TRBJ1-2, with TRBD1 matching 7 bases. The CDR3 length is 12 residues. Germline V gene sequence: CDR1 SNHLY, CDR2 FYNNEI. CDR3 protein: CTRSTGIYGYTF. The CDR3, as DNA: TGTACCAGATCGACAGGGATCTATGGCTACACCTTC.

Points on this clonotype: A read error is possible here, since a much larger clone lies one base away. The chain joins TRBV20-1 to TRBJ2-7, with D hard to call. Germline CDR1 DFQATT, CDR2 SNEGSKA (reference sequence). CDR3 size: 10 residues. Trimming pared 0 bases from V and 7 bases from J, leaving 4 bases between. CDR3: CSARDNEQYF. The DNA of the CDR3 is TGCAGTGCTAGAGACAATGAGCAGTACTTC.

Many counts were recorded for this clonotype. Here the CDR3 DNA reads TGTGCCATCAGCCCACGGGTTCTCAAGGATGAGCAGTTCTTC. It translates to CAISPRVLKDEQFF. The rearrangement uses TRBV10-3 and TRBJ2-1; D is undetermined. Looked up from germline, CDR1 is ENHRY and CDR2 is SYGVKD. V dropped 6 bases and J dropped 8 bases, with 17 bases sitting between them. The CDR3 is 14 amino acids.

In this sample, this clonotype turned up many times. The CDR3 sequence: CATSDGSNYGYTF. CDR3 coding DNA: TGTGCCACCAGTGATGGGTCTAACTATGGCTACACCTTC. The V and J genes are TRBV24-1 and TRBJ1-2; D uncertain. Per germline, CDR1 KGHDR and CDR2 SFDVKD. V was trimmed by 3 bases and J by 0 bases, leaving 4 bases between them. This CDR3 has 13 residues.

V is TRBV28 and J is TRBJ1-1; no clear D. Trimming stripped 6 bases from V and 10 bases from J, with 6 bases between. CDR1 and CDR2 from the germline V gene are MDHEN and SYDVKM. CDR3 length: 9 amino acids. CDR3 protein: CASSPPAFF. The DNA for the CDR3 is TGTGCCAGCAGCCCTCCAGCTTTCTTT. The variable domain in full, with the rest retrieved from reference TRBV28 and TRBJ1-1, is DVKVTQSSRYLVKRTGEKVFLECVQDMDHENMFWYRQDPGLGLRLIYFSYDVKMKEKGDIPEGYSVSREKKERFSLILESASTNQTSMYLCASSPPAFFGQGTRLTVV.

This chain joins TRBV18 and TRBJ1-5; D uncertain. Trimming removed 2 bases from V and 4 bases from J, with 12 bases in between. This CDR3 contains 15 residues. Germline-derived CDR1 and CDR2 are KGHSH and LQKENI. CDR3 DNA sequence: TGTGCCAGCTCACCAAGCTCGGGCATGAATCAGCCCCAGCATTTT. Translation gives CASSPSSGMNQPQHF.

The chain couples TRBV13 to TRBJ2-7; D remains ambiguous. The V end was cut by 1 base, the J end by 0 bases, with 10 bases between. The CDR3 contains 15 residues. Per germline, CDR1 PRHDT and CDR2 FYEKMQ (reference sequence). In DNA form, the CDR3 reads TGTGCCAGCAGCTTAGCGGGCTCGGGCTCCTACGAGCAGTACTTC. Amino acid sequence: CASSLAGSGSYEQYF.

The chain recombines TRBV11-2 with TRBJ2-1, with a weak D call TRBD2 (6 bases). CDR1 is SGHAT, CDR2 FQNNGV, per germline. Trimming stripped 3 bases from V and 5 bases from J, with 8 bases between. The CDR3 length is 13 residues. CDR3 amino acids: CASSFGLNNEQFF. CDR3 in DNA: TGTGCCAGCAGCTTCGGACTAAACAATGAGCAGTTCTTC.

CDR3 bases: TGCAGCGTTGAATCTAGGGGACAGAACCTTTTTCTTAAAGCTTTCTTT. Protein: CSVESRGQNLFLKAFF. This chain joins TRBV29-1 and TRBJ1-1; 7 nucleotides align to TRBD1. Per germline, CDR1 SQVTM and CDR2 ANQGSEA. This CDR3 comprises 16 residues. V shed 2 bases and J 9 bases; nucleotides not matched to a gene: 18.

This clonotype is termed medium-sized. This sequence joins TRBV29-1 and TRBJ2-7; D assignment may be TRBD1 or TRBD2 (5 bases each). Deletions cut 5 bases from V and 7 bases from J, with 15 bases between. From germline, CDR1 is SQVTM and CDR2 ANQGSEA. The CDR3 extends over 12 amino acids. CDR3 protein: CSVRGSGMEQYF. CDR3 bases: TGCAGCGTTCGGGGCTCCGGGATGGAGCAGTACTTC.

This clonotype was seen a handful of times. The V gene is TRBV11-2, the J gene TRBJ2-7; D is possibly TRBD1 (5 bases). The length of the CDR3 is 14 residues. Trimming stripped 8 bases from V and 2 bases from J, with 16 bases between. Germline lookup yields CDR1 SGHAT and CDR2 FQNNGV. The CDR3, as DNA: TGTGCCAGCGGATTATGGGGCCAGGCCTACGAGCAGTACTTC. Translation: CASGLWGQAYEQYF.

This clonotype was detected ten times or more. The chain employs TRBV9 and TRBJ2-7, with unresolved D. There are 14 residues in the CDR3. Trimming cost V 0 bases and J 2 bases, with 9 bases left between them. Germline V lookup: CDR1 SGDLS, CDR2 YYNGEE. CDR3 DNA sequence: TGTGCCAGCAGCGTAGACGTGGGGACCTACGAGCAGTACTTC. Protein: CASSVDVGTYEQYF.

This CDR3 reads CASLPASTDTQYF. DNA of the CDR3: TGTGCCAGCCTGCCCGCTTCCACAGATACGCAGTATTTT. V and J are TRBV18 and TRBJ2-3, with D hard to call. The V end was cut by 8 bases, the J end by 2 bases, with 11 bases between. The CDR3 loop spans 13 amino acids. Germline V gene sequence: CDR1 KGHSH, CDR2 LQKENI.

This clonotype came up a few times. This clone may be a read error of a much larger clone one base away. This chain uses TRBV6-6 with TRBJ2-1; TRBD2 might be the D (5 bases). Trimming removed 8 bases from V and 6 bases from J, with 17 bases in between. The germline V gene has CDR1 MNHNY and CDR2 SVGAGI (reference sequence). The length of the CDR3 is 14 residues. CDR3 nucleotides: TGTGCCAGCGCCCGCGGGCCGGCCTGCAATGAGCAGTTCTTC. Translation gives CASARGPACNEQFF.

On this clonotype: A much larger clone differs by one base, so this may be a read error. The rearrangement links TRBV20-1 to TRBJ1-5, with 10 bases that match TRBD1. Trimming cost V 5 bases and J 8 bases; bases outside gene matches: 12. This CDR3 contains 15 residues. Germline CDR1 DFQATT, CDR2 SNEGSKA (reference sequence). The CDR3 sequence: CSAGGTGVGCEPQHF. CDR3 coding DNA: TGCAGTGCTGGAGGGACAGGGGTCGGGTGTGAGCCCCAGCATTTT.

The genes are TRBV29-1 and TRBJ2-1; 13 bases line up with TRBD2. Per the germline V gene, CDR1 is SQVTM and CDR2 is ANQGSEA. After removal of 6 bases from V and 9 bases from J, the junction contained 5 bases not matched to a gene. CDR3 length equals 13 residues. CDR3 region: CSVLAGGPGEQFF. CDR3 DNA sequence: TGCAGCGTACTAGCGGGAGGGCCGGGTGAGCAGTTCTTC.

The J gene is TRBJ1-2, the V gene TRBV28; no clear D. Trimming left V 3 bases short and J 3 bases short, with 8 bases between. The CDR3 length is 13 residues. Per the germline V gene, CDR1 is MDHEN and CDR2 is SYDVKM. CDR3 protein: CASSLGFYYGYTF. The CDR3 bases are TGTGCCAGCAGTTTGGGGTTTTACTATGGCTACACCTTC.

This clonotype came up many times. This sequence joins TRBV20-1 and TRBJ2-3; no reliable D call. From germline, CDR1 is DFQATT and CDR2 SNEGSKA (reference sequence). The CDR3 extends over 13 amino acids. With 4 bases removed from V and 0 bases from J, the gap between germline ends came to 8 bases. The CDR3 sequence is CSAIQTSTDTQYF. The CDR3 DNA reads as TGCAGTGCTATCCAGACTAGCACAGATACGCAGTATTTT.

This clonotype was seen more than once but under ten times. The chain employs TRBV20-1 and TRBJ1-2; possible D gene TRBD1, 5 bases. The CDR3 has 12 residues. The V end was cut by 7 bases, the J end by 8 bases, with 17 bases between. CDR1 and CDR2 from the germline V gene are DFQATT and SNEGSKA (reference sequence). This chain's CDR3 is CSVKLGAEGYTF. The CDR3 region has the DNA TGCAGTGTCAAGCTAGGGGCGGAGGGCTACACCTTC.

The rearrangement links TRBV11-2 to TRBJ2-5; 10 positions match TRBD1. The CDR3 extends over 16 amino acids. Germline loops: CDR1 SGHAT, CDR2 FQNNGV. Losses at the gene ends were 5 bases for V and 2 bases for J; bases not matched to a gene: 8. CDR3 loop: CASSRWTGGVQETQYF. CDR3 nucleotide sequence: TGTGCCAGCAGCCGATGGACAGGGGGAGTACAAGAGACCCAGTACTTC.

In its sample, this clonotype was seen many times. The chain joins TRBV7-3 to TRBJ2-1; D is possibly TRBD1 (5 bases). The germline V gene has CDR1 SGHTA and CDR2 FQGTGA. The V and J ends lost 1 base and 10 bases respectively, with 8 bases between them. CDR3 length: 12 amino acids. Here the CDR3 DNA reads TGTGCCAGCAGCTTAAATGGGGCAGAGCAGTTCTTC. It yields the protein CASSLNGAEQFF.